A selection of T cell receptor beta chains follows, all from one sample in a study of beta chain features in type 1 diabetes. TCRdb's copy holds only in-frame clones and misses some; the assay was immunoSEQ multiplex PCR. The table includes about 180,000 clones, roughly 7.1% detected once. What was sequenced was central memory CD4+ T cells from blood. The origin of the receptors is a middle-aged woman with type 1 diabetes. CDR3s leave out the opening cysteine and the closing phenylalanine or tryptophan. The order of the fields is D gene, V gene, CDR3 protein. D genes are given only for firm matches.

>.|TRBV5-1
ASSLSRGNGDEQY
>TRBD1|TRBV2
ASSEAPRGLNTEAF
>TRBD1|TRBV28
ASTPGQGFNYGYT
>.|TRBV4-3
ASSQDAGGLYNEQF
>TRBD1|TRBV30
AWTPSRTGGAYEQY
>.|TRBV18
ASSPRGTYEQY
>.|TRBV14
ASSQDREDTQY
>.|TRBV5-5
ASSSQPTMNTEAF
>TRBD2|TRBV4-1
ASSQFELAGGSRNEQY
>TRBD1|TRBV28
ASSLPGQGKEQY
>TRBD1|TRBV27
ASRPDRGNYGYT
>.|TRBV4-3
ASSQEPTANTEAF
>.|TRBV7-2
ASSDDRFYGYT
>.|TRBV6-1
ASSAGLDFRNTIY
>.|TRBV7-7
ASSSNRDATQY
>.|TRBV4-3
ASNFGPGSGKLF
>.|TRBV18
ASSPLAQGQETQY
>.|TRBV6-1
ASSHGSSNQPQH
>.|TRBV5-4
ASSFGGGQEQF
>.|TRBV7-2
ASSPGAGGGDEQY
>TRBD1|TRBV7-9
ASSRQGNGYT
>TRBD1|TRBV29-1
SGQTGLGEKLF
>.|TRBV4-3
ASSQGEASTDTQY
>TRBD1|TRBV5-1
ASSPYTGGEGTEAF
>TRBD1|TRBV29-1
SVQQGGGYT
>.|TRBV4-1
ASSQEGRQPQH
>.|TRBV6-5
ASSLFGGGRDGELF
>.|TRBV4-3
ASSSGGPLNEKLF
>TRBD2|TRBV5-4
ASSQGLAGASTGELF
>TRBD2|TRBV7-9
ASSSAGGPTDTQY
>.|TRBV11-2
ASSLGGRVEKLF
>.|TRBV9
ASSVGGVAYNEQF
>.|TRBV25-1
ASSPQGRGANVLT
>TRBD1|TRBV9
ASSVSTGNGNTIY
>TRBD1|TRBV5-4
ALSGGSTDTQY
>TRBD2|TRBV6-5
ASSYYTSVTAYEQY
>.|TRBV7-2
ASSLLGLSGANVLT
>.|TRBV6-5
ASSYSTGGGNTIY
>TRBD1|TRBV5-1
ASSRGGVTYEQY
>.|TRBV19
ASSLSPTTVNEQF
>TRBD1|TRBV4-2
ASSQVGTGGEKGYT
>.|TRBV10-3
AISEYAEETQY
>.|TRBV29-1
SVVAGSSYNEQF
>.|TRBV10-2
ASSETAPSEQY
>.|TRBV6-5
ASSSRGERTTDTQY
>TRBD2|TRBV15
ATSRTSGGEETQY
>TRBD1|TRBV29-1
SVGGEAGGGREGKLF
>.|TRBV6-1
ASKKQEKLF
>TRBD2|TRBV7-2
ASSPRAMRGKDVLT
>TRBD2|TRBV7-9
ASSLDPPGGYEQY
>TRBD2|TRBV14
ASSQDAGLGGETQY
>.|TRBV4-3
ASSRFRDSMDNEQF
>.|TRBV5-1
ASSGLAEGETQY
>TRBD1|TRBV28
ASTDRDTEAF
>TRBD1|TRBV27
ASSSSGQQRGYGYT
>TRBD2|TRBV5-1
ASSRGTSGDQETQY
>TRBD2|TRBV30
AWSDLAGAYEQY